This TCR beta chain was profiled in a study of T cells in Graves' hyperthyroidism and ophthalmopathy. Germline loops: CDR1 DFQATT, CDR2 SNEGSKA (reference sequence). The CDR3 runs 14 residues. Trimming took off 6 bases at V and 4 bases at J, with 16 bases between the two ends. The hyperthyroidism patients had all been newly diagnosed, and their disease duration was under 2 months. Their ages ranged from 18 to 65 years. Findings and limits, study-wide: Also found in blood were most expanded thyroid clonotypes above 0.001.

From RNA transcripts, TCR beta CDR3 regions were amplified. Primed by the HTBI set, a first-round RT-PCR was run on the TCR CDR3. TCRdb recomputed calls from the multiplex PCR reads with MiXCR, one row per CDR3 protein. Here the sample spans approximately 590,000 distinct CDR3 sequences, 15% to 19% being singletons. This clonotype showed up many times. The antigen remains unidentified. This sequence joins TRBV20-1 and TRBJ2-1; D is perhaps TRBD1 or TRBD2 (5 bases each). The receptor was isolated from a woman in her thirties with Graves' hyperthyroidism. The sequencing input was blood. The CDR3 nucleotides read TGCAGTGCAGGTACCGGGACCGCGTACAATGAGCAGTTCTTC. This gives the protein CSAGTGTAYNEQFF.